These 22 T cell receptor beta chains were all obtained from the same sample, sequenced in a study of T-cell memory formation after mild COVID-19. A single record per CDR3 protein comes from TCRdb applying MiXCR to the 5' RACE reads. The sample has hundreds of thousands of distinct CDR3 sequences; approximately 24% are singletons. Specimen: PBMCs or a T cell subset sorted from them (not recorded which). These receptors were taken from an adult woman who had mild COVID-19 (a few samples of this study predate the infection). Cell type and time point are not known.

The chain recombines TRBV12-3 or TRBV12-4 with TRBJ2-2; D is perhaps TRBD1 or TRBD2 (5 bases each). The germline V and J ends were trimmed by 9 bases and 4 bases, with 12 bases remaining between them. CDR3 length: 13 residues. CDR3 sequence (DNA): TGTGCCAGTGGCGCAGGGAGCACCGGGGAGCTGTTTTTT. Translation gives CASGAGSTGELFF.

This clonotype came up a few times. The CDR3 sequence is CASSYPSKANTEAFF. In DNA, the CDR3 is TGTGCCAGCAGTTACCCTAGTAAAGCTAACACTGAAGCTTTCTTT. The genes are TRBV6-6 and TRBJ1-1; D call uncertain. The CDR3 loop spans 15 amino acids. CDR1 MNHNY and CDR2 SVGAGI come from the germline V gene (reference sequence). Between the trimmed V and J ends, which lost 2 bases and 2 bases, there was a span of 12 bases.

The rearrangement joins TRBV5-6 to TRBJ2-4, with TRBD1 identical over 9 bases. Germline values: CDR1 SGHDT, CDR2 YYEEEE. This CDR3 region has 15 residues. The junction had 14 bases not matched to a gene; V was cut back by 7 bases and J by 9 bases. CDR3: CASGLNRGLNSIQYF. Written as DNA, the CDR3 is TGTGCCAGCGGCCTAAACAGGGGGCTAAACAGCATTCAGTACTTC.

The J gene is TRBJ1-1, the V gene TRBV6-5; D gene uncertain. Deletions cut 2 bases from V and 5 bases from J, with 12 bases between. The CDR3 has 14 amino acids. Germline assignment: CDR1 MNHEY and CDR2 SVGAGI. DNA of the CDR3: TGTGCCAGCAGTTACGGAGCATTCGGGACTGAAGCTTTCTTT. As protein: CASSYGAFGTEAFF.

This clonotype came up a few times. V is TRBV7-9 and J is TRBJ2-7, with TRBD1 matching 7 bases. Germline CDR1 SEHNR, CDR2 FQNEAQ (reference sequence). The ends lost 4 bases at V and 6 bases at J; junction bases unmatched: 12. The CDR3 has 15 residues. CDR3 sequence reads: CASSSLIRQGSEQYF. The CDR3 DNA is TGTGCCAGCAGCTCCCTTATAAGACAGGGAAGCGAGCAGTACTTC.

The J gene is TRBJ2-7, the V gene TRBV29-1; TRBD2 matches 9 bases. From germline, CDR1 is SQVTM and CDR2 ANQGSEA. J lost 7 bases, V lost 2 bases, and 6 bases had no gene match. The CDR3 runs 13 residues. The CDR3 DNA reads as TGCAGCGTTGAACTAGCGGGAAGGGATGAGCAGTACTTC. It translates to CSVELAGRDEQYF.

This clonotype was seen a handful of times. The J gene is TRBJ2-3, the V gene TRBV4-3; 7 bases align to TRBD1. In germline, CDR1 is LGHNA, CDR2 YSLEER. The junction had 7 bases not matched to a gene; V was cut back by 4 bases and J by 3 bases. The CDR3 consists of 15 residues. The CDR3 bases are TGCGCCAGCAGCCCTACGGGACAGCCAACAGATACGCAGTATTTT. Encoded protein: CASSPTGQPTDTQYF.

The genes are TRBV6-2 or TRBV6-3 and TRBJ2-2; TRBD1 agrees at 9 bases. V trimming: 8 bases; J trimming: 7 bases; junction bases outside the gene matches: 11. The germline V gene encodes CDR1 MNHEY and CDR2 SVGEGT. The CDR3 is 15 amino acids. This CDR3 reads CASLRDRAFVGELFF. The CDR3 DNA reads as TGTGCCAGCCTGAGGGACAGGGCTTTTGTCGGGGAGCTGTTTTTT.

The V gene is TRBV5-1, the J gene TRBJ2-1, with a weak D call TRBD2 (6 bases). The germline V and J ends were trimmed by 0 bases and 0 bases, with 10 bases remaining between them. In germline, CDR1 is SGHRS, CDR2 YFSETQ. The CDR3 loop spans 16 amino acids. This CDR3 is CASSLALAASYNEQFF. The CDR3 DNA reads TGCGCCAGCAGCTTGGCCTTAGCGGCCTCCTACAATGAGCAGTTCTTC.

This clonotype was picked up a small number of times. The V call is TRBV12-3 or TRBV12-4, the J call TRBJ1-2, with D unclear. The CDR3 loop spans 12 amino acids. V was trimmed by 5 bases and J by 8 bases, leaving 12 bases between them. The CDR3 DNA is TGTGCCAGCAGTCAGATAGCACAGGGCTACACCTTC. Protein sequence: CASSQIAQGYTF.

The gene calls are TRBV5-1 and TRBJ2-2; the match to TRBD2 covers 9 bases. With 4 bases clipped from V and 3 bases from J, the junction kept 4 bases outside the gene matches. The CDR3 spans 15 residues. Germline V gene lookup returns CDR1 SGHRS and CDR2 YFSETQ. Here the CDR3 DNA reads TGCGCCAGCAGCATTACTAGCGGGTACACCGGGGAGCTGTTTTTT. Protein sequence: CASSITSGYTGELFF.

This clonotype appeared a few times. The genes are TRBV20-1 and TRBJ2-4, with D tentatively TRBD1 (5 bases). The CDR3 loop spans 14 amino acids. Germline loops: CDR1 DFQATT, CDR2 SNEGSKA (reference sequence). The V gene lost 0 bases and the J gene lost 7 bases, with 13 bases spanning the gap. This CDR3 is CSAREWQGGNIQYF. For the CDR3, the DNA is TGCAGTGCTAGAGAGTGGCAGGGCGGCAACATTCAGTACTTC.

This chain links TRBV5-1 with TRBJ2-1, with D unresolved. The CDR3 sequence is 14 residues long. Between the trimmed V and J ends, which lost 4 bases and 8 bases, there was a span of 16 bases. Germline V lookup: CDR1 SGHRS, CDR2 YFSETQ. DNA for the CDR3: TGCGCCAGCAGCATCCCGGGCCCCGTGGATGAGCAGTTCTTC. Translated, it gives CASSIPGPVDEQFF.

A few counts support this clonotype. This chain uses TRBV25-1 with TRBJ2-5; 7 bases are a match to TRBD1. The CDR3 length is 15 residues. The trim removed 5 bases at V and 3 bases at J, leaving 9 bases unmatched. Germline V lookup: CDR1 MGHDK, CDR2 SYGVNS. This chain's CDR3 is CASSPPGTEKETQYF. The CDR3 nucleotides are TGTGCCAGCAGTCCCCCCGGGACAGAGAAAGAGACCCAGTACTTC.

This clonotype was counted only a few times. The chain employs TRBV7-8 and TRBJ2-7; possible D gene TRBD1, 6 bases. The CDR3 consists of 16 residues. Trimming stripped 3 bases from V and 0 bases from J, with 15 bases between. Germline V CDR1 and CDR2: SGHVS, FQNEAQ. CDR3 DNA sequence: TGTGCCAGCAGCTTTACTGGACAGTGGAGCTCCTACGAGCAGTACTTC. Amino acids: CASSFTGQWSSYEQYF.

The chain has TRBV30 and TRBJ2-5; no firm D call. Germline V gene sequence: CDR1 GTSNPN, CDR2 SVGIG (reference sequence). The CDR3 sequence is 12 residues long. V lost 0 bases to trimming and J lost 4 bases, with 6 bases between them. CDR3 residues: CAWSVSRETQYF. The DNA of the CDR3 is TGTGCCTGGAGTGTTTCGCGAGAGACCCAGTACTTC.

The J gene is TRBJ2-5, the V gene TRBV20-1; 9 bases match TRBD2. Looked up from germline, CDR1 is DFQATT and CDR2 is SNEGSKA (reference sequence). After removal of 5 bases from V and 2 bases from J, the junction contained 9 bases not matched to a gene. The CDR3 totals 15 residues. The chain's CDR3 is CSALRGLAGQETQYF. The CDR3 DNA reads as TGCAGTGCTCTAAGGGGGCTAGCGGGGCAAGAGACCCAGTACTTC.

The chain uses TRBV20-1 and TRBJ2-4; D is possibly TRBD1 or TRBD2 (5 bases each). Germline V gene sequence: CDR1 DFQATT, CDR2 SNEGSKA (reference sequence). Trimming took 5 bases from V and 4 from J, leaving 12 bases between them. The CDR3 loop spans 13 amino acids. In DNA form, the CDR3 reads TGCAGTGCTCACACCGGGGCAAAAAACATTCAGTACTTC. This sequence encodes CSAHTGAKNIQYF.

The CDR3 reads CASSLRTAYEQYF. CDR3 DNA sequence: TGTGCCAGCAGTTTAAGGACGGCCTACGAGCAGTACTTC. The chain has TRBV12-3 or TRBV12-4 and TRBJ2-7; D is unclear. This CDR3 is built from 13 residues. V lost 2 bases, J lost 2 bases, and 7 bases lay in between.

This clonotype occurred a few times. The chain combines TRBV20-1 with TRBJ2-3, with D uncertain. Deletions cut 4 bases from V and 1 base from J, with 3 bases between. This CDR3 region has 11 residues. The V gene's germline CDR1 is DFQATT and CDR2 SNEGSKA (reference sequence). The CDR3 DNA is TGCAGTGCTACTCGCACAGATACGCAGTATTTT. This sequence encodes CSATRTDTQYF.

The CDR3 is CAISESSLNQETQYF. Here the CDR3 DNA reads TGTGCCATCAGTGAGTCAAGTCTTAACCAAGAGACCCAGTACTTC. V is TRBV10-3 and J is TRBJ2-5; D uncertain. CDR3 size: 15 residues. Germline V gene data show CDR1 as ENHRY and CDR2 as SYGVKD. V lost 0 bases to trimming and J lost 0 bases, with 8 bases between them.

V is TRBV7-8 and J is TRBJ1-2, with TRBD1 matching over 7 bases. Germline CDR1 is SGHVS and CDR2 is FQNEAQ. J lost 3 bases, V lost 1 base, and 14 bases had no gene match. The CDR3 has 18 amino acids. CDR3 loop: CASSLGPGQAATYYGYTF. CDR3 coding DNA: TGTGCCAGCAGCTTAGGCCCCGGACAGGCGGCCACATACTATGGCTACACCTTC.